The 11 T cell receptor beta chains given below trace back to one sample, sequenced in a study of cytomegalovirus exposure and HLA in healthy donors (dated by TCRdb to between 2016 and 2019). The library was built by means of the immunoSEQ multiplex PCR assay. The multiplex PCR relied on a mix of 60 forward primers for TCR Vbeta segments and 13 reverse primers for TCR Jbeta segments. TCRdb mirrors the immuneACCESS table, restricted to in-frame sequences. Some clones are absent from its copies; in checked studies, under half trace to an unresolved V gene, and the reason for the others is unknown. This sample comprises roughly 100,000 clones, 70% to 80% of them detected only once. The ten largest clonotypes hold roughly 1.9% of the sample. The sequencing sample was made of PBMCs. These receptors originate from a man between 25 and 39 years old in good health and CMV-seronegative.

The gene calls are TRBV27 and TRBJ2-1; D unclear. Per germline, CDR1 MNHEY and CDR2 SMNVEV (reference sequence). There are 12 residues in the CDR3. V shed 6 bases and J shed 6 bases, with 9 bases lying between them. The CDR3 coding sequence is TGTGCCAGCAGAATGGCTAGCAATGAGCAGTTCTTC. Protein sequence: CASRMASNEQFF.

The J gene is TRBJ2-6, the V gene TRBV5-1; 16 bases fit TRBD2. Trimming cost V 4 bases and J 0 bases; bases outside gene matches: 10. The germline V gene has CDR1 SGHRS and CDR2 YFSETQ. The CDR3 runs 21 residues. The CDR3 here is CASSLSGTSGGGGSGANVLTF. DNA for the CDR3: TGCGCCAGCAGCCTCTCCGGGACTAGCGGGGGGGGCGGCTCTGGGGCCAACGTCCTGACTTTC.

The rearrangement links TRBV28 to TRBJ2-1, with 9 positions matching TRBD2. Germline CDR1 and CDR2: MDHEN and SYDVKM. The CDR3 extends over 15 amino acids. V was pared by 2 bases and J by 6 bases, with 5 bases of the junction left unmatched. The CDR3 DNA reads as TGTGCCAGCAGTTTACGCGGGAGGGCCGCCAATGAGCAGTTCTTC. It translates to CASSLRGRAANEQFF.

The table lists this clone with a few counts. The genes are TRBV4-3 and TRBJ1-5; D ambiguous. The CDR3 loop spans 14 amino acids. The germline CDR1 and CDR2 sequences are LGHNA and YSLEER. The V gene lost 1 base and the J gene lost 5 bases, with 9 bases spanning the gap. The CDR3 sequence is CASSQGLSYQPQHF. The CDR3 DNA reads TGCGCCAGCAGCCAAGGTCTATCTTATCAGCCCCAGCATTTT.

A few counts support this clone. The chain couples TRBV10-2 to TRBJ2-3; D may be TRBD1 (6 bases). V was cut by 8 bases and J by 0 bases, with 12 bases left in between. Germline V CDR1 and CDR2: WSHSY, SAAADI. The CDR3 loop spans 14 amino acids. Written as DNA, the CDR3 is TGCGCCAGCCTCTCCACAGGGAGCACAGATACGCAGTATTTT. Protein sequence: CASLSTGSTDTQYF.

This chain links TRBV6-1 with TRBJ2-3; the D is unclear. The CDR3 sequence is 11 residues long. Germline-derived CDR1 and CDR2 are MNHNS and SASEGT. Trimming left V 6 bases short and J 6 bases short, with 7 bases between. The CDR3 reads CASRASDTQYF. CDR3 nucleotides: TGTGCCAGCAGGGCCTCGGATACGCAGTATTTT.

The chain recombines TRBV4-1 with TRBJ2-5; unclear D gene. The length of the CDR3 is 11 residues. Germline V CDR1 and CDR2: MGHRA, YSYEKL. Trimming shortened V by 1 base and J by 11 bases, and 8 bases separated the two germline ends. The CDR3 spells CASSQGGGQYF. The CDR3 nucleotides are TGCGCCAGCAGCCAAGGAGGCGGTCAGTACTTC.

The chain combines TRBV6-1 with TRBJ1-2; TRBD1 agrees at 10 bases. V gave up 5 bases and J gave up 2 bases; unmatched junction bases: 2. The CDR3 covers 14 residues. Germline V gene sequence: CDR1 MNHNS, CDR2 SASEGT. CDR3 loop: CASSWTGGNYGYTF. Written as DNA, the CDR3 is TGTGCCAGCAGTTGGACAGGGGGAAACTATGGCTACACCTTC.

In its sample, this clone was seen a few times. The V gene is TRBV2, the J gene TRBJ1-1; D gene uncertain. Trimming removed 2 bases at V and 10 bases at J, with 8 bases between. Germline V CDR1 and CDR2: SNHLY, FYNNEI. The CDR3 loop spans 11 amino acids. The CDR3 sequence: CASSEQVGAFF. The CDR3 DNA sequence: TGTGCCAGCAGTGAACAGGTAGGAGCTTTCTTT.

This clone turned up a few times. CDR3 nucleotide sequence: TGTGCCAGCAGCTTTCAGGAGACCCAGTACTTC. Protein: CASSFQETQYF. The chain combines TRBV5-4 with TRBJ2-5; D is uncertain. Germline CDR1 SGHNT, CDR2 YYREEE (reference sequence). The V gene lost 2 bases and the J gene lost 5 bases, with 4 bases spanning the gap. CDR3 size: 11 residues.

V gene TRBV5-6 combines with J gene TRBJ1-3; a weak D match, TRBD1 (6 bases). V was shortened by 4 bases and J by 2 bases, with 19 bases between the two germline ends. There are 17 residues in the CDR3. Germline V gene data show CDR1 as SGHDT and CDR2 as YYEEEE. The CDR3 loop reads CASSPGLDRSTGNTIYF. The CDR3 DNA reads TGTGCCAGCAGCCCGGGTCTCGACAGGAGTACTGGAAACACCATATATTTT.